This entry lists 10 T cell receptor delta chains sequenced from one sample in a study of gamma delta lymphoproliferative disorders and STAT genes listed by TCRdb under 2018. Library preparation used multiplex PCR. The sample was run on an Illumina MiSeq. TCRdb recomputed clones from the public reads with CATT; identical DNA rows were then combined. Recorded for this sample are fewer than 1,500 delta-chain clones; less than 2.5% of them occurred a single time. The biggest ten clones account for approximately 53% of the sample. For both patients and controls, peripheral blood mononuclear cells were isolated, and the genomic DNA from these cells was used for TCR sequencing. The sample comprised blood. Source of these receptors: a human donor in good health.

This clone occurred a few times. The protein recorded in TCRdb matches a much larger clone and deviates from this DNA's translation at residue 11, suggesting a read error; the protein here is obtained by translating the DNA. The V call is TRDV2, the J call TRDJ1, with a possible D match to TRDD3 (6 bases). The V end lost 3 bases, the J end lost 1 base, and 20 bases lay between the germline ends. CDR1 GEAIGNYY and CDR2 EKD come from the germline V gene. The CDR3 spans 17 residues. CDR3 protein: CACDDMGGGPLTDKLIF. For the CDR3, the DNA is TGTGCCTGTGACGACATGGGTGGGGGTCCCCTCACCGATAAACTCATCTTT.

Of note for this clone: TCRdb lists the protein of a much larger clone for this DNA, which differs at residue 7, so this is likely a read error; the protein given here is translated from the DNA itself. The gene calls are TRDV1 and TRDJ3; D uncertain. Germline assignment: CDR1 TSWWSYY and CDR2 QGS. The CDR3 extends over 19 amino acids. The germline V and J ends were trimmed by 0 bases and 2 bases, with 14 bases remaining between them. The CDR3 here is CALGELEVINPWDTRQMFF. The CDR3 region has the DNA TGTGCTCTTGGGGAACTGGAGGTCATAAATCCCTGGGACACCCGACAGATGTTTTTC.

This clone has just a few counts. TCRdb shows a much larger clone's protein in place of this DNA's translation, and the two differ at residue 9, likely through a read error; the protein shown is translated from the DNA. This chain connects TRDV1 to TRDJ1; D not certain. CDR1 is TSWWSYY and CDR2 is QGS in the germline V gene. The CDR3 spans 18 residues. V shed 1 base and J shed 0 bases, with 18 bases lying between them. The CDR3 is CALGEPLYAEPYTDKLIF. The CDR3 DNA reads TGTGCTCTTGGGGAACCTTTGTATGCGGAGCCCTACACCGATAAACTCATCTTT.

By sample share, this clone is hyperexpanded (1% or more). Other nucleotide sequences in the sample specify the same CDR3. The CDR3 DNA reads TGTGCCTGTGACTTTTTGGGATACGCTACCCGGGGGGACACCGATAAACTCATCTTT. Amino acid sequence: CACDFLGYATRGDTDKLIF. This chain uses TRDV2 with TRDJ1; 8 bases line up with TRDD3. This CDR3 is 19 amino acids long. CDR1 and CDR2 from the germline V gene are GEAIGNYY and EKD. Trimming took 3 bases from V and 0 from J; bases not matched to a gene: 17.

About this clone: The translation of this DNA and the TCRdb protein of a much larger clone differ at residue 19, probably owing to a read error; the protein shown here is translated from the DNA. The CDR3, as DNA: TGTGCCTGTGTACCGCTCCCTCCTCTGGGGGACCAAGTCACCACCGATAAACTCACCTTT. Translating gives CACVPLPPLGDQVTTDKLTF. This rearrangement joins TRDV2 to TRDJ1; 8 bases line up with TRDD3. The CDR3 has 20 amino acids. Germline-derived CDR1 and CDR2 are GEAIGNYY and EKD.

This clone has more than one count but fewer than ten. The protein TCRdb gives is from a much larger clone and does not agree with this DNA's translation at residue 14, likely a read error; the protein shown here comes from the DNA. The chain uses TRDV2 and TRDJ3; D may be TRDD3 (5 bases). Germline loops: CDR1 GEAIGNYY, CDR2 EKD. This CDR3 is 18 amino acids long. The CDR3 here is CACPSVGVSSWDTQQMFF. The DNA for the CDR3 is TGTGCCTGTCCATCGGTTGGGGTAAGCTCCTGGGACACCCAACAGATGTTTTTC.

This clone was seen only a few times. The mismatch at residue 8 between this DNA's translation and the TCRdb protein of a much larger clone likely reflects a read error; the protein shown is translated from the DNA. The chain employs TRDV2 and TRDJ2; no clear D gene. From germline, CDR1 is GEAIGNYY and CDR2 EKD. The ends were cut back, 0 bases at V and 3 bases at J, with 10 bases in the middle. This CDR3 is built from 15 residues. Here the CDR3 reads CACDTVGFLTAQLFF. The CDR3 bases are TGTGCCTGTGACACCGTCGGGTTCCTGACAGCACAACTCTTCTTT.

Note on this clone: The protein given by TCRdb reflects a much larger clone and differs at residue 8 from this DNA's translation, likely from a read error; the protein shown is the DNA's translation. The rearrangement links TRDV2 to TRDJ1; D is unclear. The CDR3 length is 17 residues. The germline V and J ends were trimmed by 3 bases and 0 bases, with 19 bases remaining between them. The germline CDR1 and CDR2 sequences are GEAIGNYY and EKD. CDR3 in amino acids: CACDDMGVGPHTDKLIF. The DNA for the CDR3 is TGTGCCTGTGACGACATGGGTGTGGGTCCCCACACCGATAAACTCATCTTT.

This clone was observed a handful of times. The protein in TCRdb stems from a much larger clone and differs at residue 16 from this DNA's translation, likely a read error; here the protein is translated from the DNA. The chain joins TRDV1 to TRDJ1; 12 positions agree with TRDD3. In germline, CDR1 is TSWWSYY, CDR2 QGS. There are 21 residues in the CDR3. Trimming cost V 3 bases and J 4 bases; bases outside gene matches: 21. The CDR3 spells CALGDNFLPSYWGILIDKLIF. CDR3 sequence (DNA): TGTGCTCTTGGGGACAACTTCCTACCCTCTTACTGGGGGATACTTATCGATAAACTCATCTTT.

On this clone: The protein TCRdb lists belongs to a much larger clone and differs from this DNA's translation at residue 15, which points to a read error; the protein shown is made from the DNA. The chain couples TRDV2 to TRDJ1; tentative D call: TRDD3 (6 bases). The CDR3 loop spans 17 amino acids. CDR1 and CDR2 from the germline V gene are GEAIGNYY and EKD. The CDR3 reads CACDDMGGGPHTDKHIF. Written as DNA, the CDR3 is TGTGCCTGTGACGACATGGGTGGGGGTCCCCACACCGATAAACACATCTTT.